This T cell receptor (beta chain) came from a study of cytomegalovirus exposure and HLA in healthy donors. Study-level points and caveats: One variant, a missense change in DCLRE1C, was linked in a later analysis to TCR beta V- and J-gene trimming. The study labeled around 160 TCR beta chains cytomegalovirus-associated.

CDR1 MGHDK and CDR2 SYGVNS come from the germline V gene. Trimming stripped 4 bases from V and 5 bases from J, with 20 bases between. The CDR3 is 16 residues long. The PCR made use of 60 Vbeta and 13 Jbeta primers. Here immunoSEQ multiplex PCR was the method, and the copy in TCRdb shows in-frame clones only, minus some. The data show more than 150,000 clones, with more than 75% seen just once and about 0.23% held by the top ten. On this clone itself: Its specificity is not known.

The chain is built from TRBV25-1 and TRBJ2-5; D is possibly TRBD2 (5 bases). Sequencing was carried out using PBMCs. The source is a girl under three years old in good health and CMV-seronegative. The CDR3 DNA is TGTGCCAGCAGTGTTTTGGCTAGCCGGCTCCTGGAGACCCAGTACTTC. Its protein product is CASSVLASRLLETQYF.